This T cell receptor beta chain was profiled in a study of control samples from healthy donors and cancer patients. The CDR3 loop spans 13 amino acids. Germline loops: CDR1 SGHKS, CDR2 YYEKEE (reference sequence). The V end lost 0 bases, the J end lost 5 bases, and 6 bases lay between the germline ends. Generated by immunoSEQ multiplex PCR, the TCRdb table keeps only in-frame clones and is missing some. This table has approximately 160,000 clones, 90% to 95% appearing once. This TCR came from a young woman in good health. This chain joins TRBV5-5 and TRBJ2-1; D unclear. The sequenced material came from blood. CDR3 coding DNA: TGTGCCAGCAGCTTGGAGGGCAACAATGAGCAGTTCTTC. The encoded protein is CASSLEGNNEQFF.